This T cell receptor (beta chain) stems from a study of shared clonotypes between healthy human individuals. Germline CDR1 and CDR2: SGHTA and FQGTGA. V shed 7 bases and J 7 bases; nucleotides not matched to a gene: 9. This CDR3 has 13 amino acids. Tens of millions of PBMCs supplied genomic DNA for unsorted samples. It was across several immunoSEQ plates that each subset's genomic DNA was evenly split. TCRdb's copy holds only in-frame clones and misses some; the assay was immunoSEQ multiplex PCR. In the table there are about half a million clones, roughly 80% of which are singletons. This chain connects TRBV7-3 to TRBJ1-2; TRBD1 agrees at 7 bases. Sequenced material: PBMCs. The clonotype was recovered from a middle-aged woman in good health. Some clones in this sample may be carry-over from other donors' samples. The CDR3 region has the DNA TGTGCCAGCAACCGACAGGGAGAGGGTGGCTACACCTTC. It yields the protein CASNRQGEGGYTF.